The 25 T cell receptor beta chains below come from one sample, sequenced in a study of cytomegalovirus exposure and HLA in healthy donors. The PCR ran on 60 Vbeta and 13 Jbeta primers. Produced via immunoSEQ multiplex PCR; TCRdb's table is partial and in-frame only. This sample yields roughly 180,000 clones, of which roughly 75% are seen a single time; about 8% belongs to the top ten. The material sequenced was PBMCs. The receptors shown here come from a woman aged 40-49 years in good health and CMV-seropositive.

The gene calls are TRBV15 and TRBJ2-1; a possible D gene is TRBD2 (6 bases). Trimming shortened V by 0 bases and J by 6 bases, and 15 bases separated the two germline ends. The CDR3 loop spans 16 amino acids. From germline, CDR1 is LNHNV and CDR2 YYDKDF (reference sequence). The CDR3 region is CATSRDRGVQRNEQFF. The CDR3 nucleotides read TGTGCCACCAGCAGAGATCGCGGGGTACAACGCAATGAGCAGTTCTTC.

The rearrangement uses TRBV2 and TRBJ2-5, with 7 bases lining up with TRBD1. CDR3 size: 14 residues. The V gene's germline CDR1 is SNHLY and CDR2 FYNNEI. Trimming took 8 bases from V and 1 from J; bases not matched to a gene: 7. CDR3 sequence: CASVEDRIQETQYF. The CDR3 DNA reads TGTGCCAGCGTAGAGGACAGGATCCAAGAGACCCAGTACTTC. Full variable domain (rest looked up from reference TRBV2 and TRBJ2-5): EPEVTQTPSHQVTQMGQEVILRCVPISNHLYFYWYRQILGQKVEFLVSFYNNEISEKSEIFDDQFSVERPDGSNFTLKIRSTKLEDSAMYFCASVEDRIQETQYFGPGTRLLVL.

This chain uses TRBV4-3 with TRBJ1-2; D is unresolved. V lost 4 bases and J lost 4, with 16 bases in between. The CDR3 extends over 15 amino acids. Germline V gene data show CDR1 as LGHNA and CDR2 as YSLEER. The CDR3, as DNA: TGCGCCAGCAGCCTAGAAAAGGACTTCCCCTATGGCTACACCTTC. Translating gives CASSLEKDFPYGYTF.

The gene calls are TRBV5-1 and TRBJ2-1, with a weak D call TRBD2 (6 bases). Germline V gene sequence: CDR1 SGHRS, CDR2 YFSETQ. V lost 1 base to trimming and J lost 8 bases, with 19 bases between them. The CDR3 contains 16 residues. The DNA of the CDR3 is TGCGCCAGCAGCTTGATGGCGGGGTTAGATTCAGATGAGCAGTTCTTC. Translation gives CASSLMAGLDSDEQFF.

The chain uses TRBV4-2 and TRBJ2-1, with 9 bases identical to TRBD2. The germline gives CDR1 LGHNA, CDR2 YNFKEQ. The V and J ends lost 4 bases and 0 bases, in that order; junction bases with no gene match: 13. This CDR3 spans 19 amino acids. The CDR3 DNA is TGTGCCAGCAGCCGGGGGGACATAGCGGGAGATGGCTCCTACAATGAGCAGTTCTTC. Amino acids: CASSRGDIAGDGSYNEQFF.

V usage is TRBV5-1 and J usage is TRBJ2-1; D is perhaps TRBD1 (6 bases). There are 14 residues in the CDR3. The germline V and J ends were trimmed by 4 bases and 8 bases, with 16 bases remaining between them. Germline V CDR1 and CDR2: SGHRS, YFSETQ. The CDR3 region has the DNA TGCGCCAGCAGCCCCGGCTCACAGGGACATGAGCAGTTCTTC. It yields the protein CASSPGSQGHEQFF.

This clone was counted a single time. Its ends do not fully match the called genes, so a read error is possible. V gene TRBV7-9 combines with J gene TRBJ1-1, with D possibly TRBD1 on 6 matching bases. The CDR3 length is 12 residues. Germline-derived CDR1 and CDR2 are SEHNR and FQNEAQ (reference sequence). In DNA form, the CDR3 reads TGTTCCAGCAGCTTAGGAGGGGGTGAAGCTTTCTTT. Its translation is CSSSLGGGEAFF.

The rearrangement links TRBV7-6 to TRBJ1-4, with D uncertain. CDR1 and CDR2 (germline): SGHVS, FNYEAQ. The CDR3 runs to 15 residues. The germline V and J ends were trimmed by 1 base and 5 bases, with 11 bases remaining between them. DNA for the CDR3: TGTGCCAGCAGCTTAGGAGGGTCAAAGAATGAAAAACTGTTTTTT. Amino acids: CASSLGGSKNEKLFF.

This clone was found once. This chain's CDR3 is CASSFRRTSGRASNNEQFF. In DNA, the CDR3 is TGTGCCAGCAGCTTTCGGAGGACTAGCGGGAGGGCTTCTAACAATGAGCAGTTCTTC. The chain uses TRBV5-5 and TRBJ2-1; 15 nucleotides line up with TRBD2. The junction had 11 bases not matched to a gene; V was cut back by 2 bases and J by 5 bases. CDR3 length equals 19 residues. The germline gives CDR1 SGHKS, CDR2 YYEKEE (reference sequence).

This chain links TRBV2 with TRBJ2-7, with 7 bases aligning to TRBD2. In germline, CDR1 is SNHLY, CDR2 FYNNEI. V was pared by 6 bases and J by 3 bases, with 8 bases of the junction left unmatched. The CDR3 is made up of 14 amino acids. The CDR3 region has the DNA TGTGCCAGCAGGGCCACTTGGGGGGGCTACGAGCAGTACTTC. Its translation: CASRATWGGYEQYF.

This chain joins TRBV5-1 and TRBJ2-7; D gene ambiguous. The CDR3 sequence is 13 residues long. With 1 base removed from V and 5 bases from J, the gap between germline ends came to 10 bases. Looked up from germline, CDR1 is SGHRS and CDR2 is YFSETQ. The CDR3 sequence is CASSLNQRDEQYF. The CDR3 DNA is TGCGCCAGCAGCTTGAATCAGCGAGACGAGCAGTACTTC.

This chain links TRBV18 with TRBJ2-7; 9 bases match TRBD1. V gave up 3 bases and J gave up 1 base; unmatched junction bases: 4. This CDR3 comprises 15 residues. Per germline, CDR1 KGHSH and CDR2 LQKENI. CDR3 loop: CASSPGTGISYEQYF. As DNA, the CDR3 is TGTGCCAGCTCACCCGGGACAGGGATTTCCTACGAGCAGTACTTC.

CDR3 in DNA: TGCGCCAGCAGCTTGGAGTTAGCGAACACCGGGGAGCTGTTTTTT. Protein: CASSLELANTGELFF. The V and J genes are TRBV5-1 and TRBJ2-2; D is unresolved. Trimming shortened V by 0 bases and J by 0 bases, and 6 bases separated the two germline ends. This CDR3 region has 15 residues. The V gene's germline CDR1 is SGHRS and CDR2 YFSETQ.

V and J are TRBV9 and TRBJ1-4; no clear D. Germline V CDR1 and CDR2: SGDLS, YYNGEE. The V end lost 0 bases, the J end lost 5 bases, and 11 bases lay between the germline ends. This CDR3 spans 15 amino acids. CDR3 sequence (DNA): TGTGCCAGCAGCGTAGGAAACAGCTACAATGAAAAACTGTTTTTT. Its translation: CASSVGNSYNEKLFF.

The chain is built from TRBV7-2 and TRBJ2-1; 8 bases fit TRBD2. CDR3 length: 17 amino acids. Germline V gives CDR1 SGHTA, CDR2 FQGNSA. V shed 5 bases, J shed 5 bases, and the junction held 14 bases outside the gene matches. Here the CDR3 reads CASSPTWGRAGDNEQFF. CDR3 coding DNA: TGTGCCAGCAGCCCCACTTGGGGGAGAGCGGGGGACAATGAGCAGTTCTTC. Supplemented by reference TRBV7-2 and TRBJ2-1, the full variable domain reads GAGVSQSPSNKVTEKGKDVELRCDPISGHTALYWYRQSLGQGLEFLIYFQGNSAPDKSGLPSDRFSAERTGGSVSTLTIQRTQQEDSAVYLCASSPTWGRAGDNEQFFGPGTRLTVL.

This clone was counted between two and nine times. The genes are TRBV19 and TRBJ1-5, with no clear D. V was shortened by 4 bases and J by 10 bases, with 11 bases between the two germline ends. The CDR3 extends over 12 amino acids. Germline CDR1 and CDR2: LNHDA and SQIVND (reference sequence). The CDR3 DNA is TGTGCCAGTAGTACGCTCGACTCACCCCAGCATTTT. As protein: CASSTLDSPQHF.

This clone was detected only a few times. The V and J genes are TRBV28 and TRBJ2-6; 10 bases agree with TRBD1. This CDR3 contains 18 residues. The junction had 9 bases not matched to a gene; V was cut back by 5 bases and J by 2 bases. Looked up from germline, CDR1 is MDHEN and CDR2 is SYDVKM. As DNA, the CDR3 is TGTGCCAGCAGTCCCCTCACCGGGACAGGGGCTGGGGCCAACGTCCTGACTTTC. Its translation: CASSPLTGTGAGANVLTF.

V and J are TRBV28 and TRBJ1-2, with a weak D call TRBD1 (5 bases). CDR3 length: 17 amino acids. Germline V gene sequence: CDR1 MDHEN, CDR2 SYDVKM. V dropped 4 bases and J dropped 8 bases, with 26 bases sitting between them. CDR3 region: CASSSVVGGGKADGYTF. As DNA, the CDR3 is TGTGCCAGCAGTTCCGTAGTTGGGGGAGGGAAGGCCGACGGCTACACCTTC.

The CDR3 nucleotides are TGTGCCAGCAGCCTCAGGGGCGATGGCAATCAGCCCCAGCATTTT. It yields the protein CASSLRGDGNQPQHF. This rearrangement joins TRBV28 to TRBJ1-5; D is possibly TRBD1 (6 bases). Per germline, CDR1 MDHEN and CDR2 SYDVKM. The CDR3 consists of 15 residues. V lost 6 bases, J lost 2 bases, and 14 bases lay in between.

The chain is built from TRBV7-2 and TRBJ1-2, with D perhaps TRBD1 (5 bases). The CDR3 is made up of 15 amino acids. Looked up from germline, CDR1 is SGHTA and CDR2 is FQGNSA. The ends were cut back, 5 bases at V and 4 bases at J, with 17 bases in the middle. The CDR3 DNA reads as TGTGCCAGCAGCCCCCGGGTAGGGGTTGGCTATGGCTACACCTTC. Its translation: CASSPRVGVGYGYTF.

V gene TRBV29-1 combines with J gene TRBJ1-1; 8 bases map to TRBD1. With V trimmed by 7 bases and J by 4 bases, 8 bases remained unmatched. Germline CDR1 is SQVTM and CDR2 is ANQGSEA. CDR3 size: 13 residues. CDR3 coding DNA: TGCAGCGGATCGGACAGGGCTGTCACTGAAGCTTTCTTT. Encoded protein: CSGSDRAVTEAFF.

This clone was counted once. This rearrangement joins TRBV29-1 to TRBJ2-7; D unclear. Trimming left V 7 bases short and J 4 bases short, with 14 bases between. Germline V gene lookup returns CDR1 SQVTM and CDR2 ANQGSEA. The CDR3 spans 12 residues. Written as DNA, the CDR3 is TGCAGCGCCGCCAAGCGCGAGTACGAGCAGTACTTC. Translating it yields CSAAKREYEQYF.

The chain is built from TRBV6-4 and TRBJ2-1, with 7 bases lining up with TRBD1. Germline V gene sequence: CDR1 MRHNA, CDR2 SNTAGT. Losses at the gene ends were 4 bases for V and 4 bases for J; bases not matched to a gene: 10. This CDR3 contains 16 residues. The CDR3 region has the DNA TGTGCCAGCAGTGCTTATGGGACAGCCGTTTACAATGAGCAGTTCTTC. Protein product: CASSAYGTAVYNEQFF.

This rearrangement joins TRBV30 to TRBJ2-1, with TRBD1 matching 11 bases. The CDR3 has 14 amino acids. The trim removed 4 bases at V and 6 bases at J, leaving 5 bases unmatched. Germline V gene lookup returns CDR1 GTSNPN and CDR2 SVGIG (reference sequence). This CDR3 reads CAWNRDRGINEQFF. In nucleotides, the CDR3 is TGTGCCTGGAATAGGGACAGGGGGATCAATGAGCAGTTCTTC.

This chain joins TRBV7-9 and TRBJ1-2; a possible D gene is TRBD1 (5 bases). CDR1 and CDR2 from the germline V gene are SEHNR and FQNEAQ (reference sequence). The V end lost 2 bases, the J end lost 2 bases, and 12 bases lay between the germline ends. CDR3 length equals 15 residues. CDR3 nucleotides: TGTGCCAGCAGCTTATATCAGGGACTGAACTATGGCTACACCTTC. Translation gives CASSLYQGLNYGYTF.